Included here is one T cell receptor beta chain sequence, with context. V dropped 4 bases and J dropped 2 bases, with 14 bases sitting between them. The CDR3 runs to 15 residues. Germline-derived CDR1 and CDR2 are LNHNV and YYDKDF (reference sequence). The protocol was immunoSEQ multiplex PCR, while the TCRdb copy is restricted to in-frame clones and leaves out a portion. The repertoire has some 100,000 clones, roughly 91% of them found once; the top ten carry 4.8%. These data originate in a study of blood T cell repertoires in COVID-19. The chain uses TRBV15 and TRBJ2-5; D perhaps matches TRBD1 (6 bases). The TCR originated in a woman of 80 years or more with active COVID-19. Sequenced material: peripheral blood. Here the CDR3 DNA reads TGTGCCACCAGCATCCAGGACAGCAGACAAGAGACCCAGTACTTC. Translating gives CATSIQDSRQETQYF.